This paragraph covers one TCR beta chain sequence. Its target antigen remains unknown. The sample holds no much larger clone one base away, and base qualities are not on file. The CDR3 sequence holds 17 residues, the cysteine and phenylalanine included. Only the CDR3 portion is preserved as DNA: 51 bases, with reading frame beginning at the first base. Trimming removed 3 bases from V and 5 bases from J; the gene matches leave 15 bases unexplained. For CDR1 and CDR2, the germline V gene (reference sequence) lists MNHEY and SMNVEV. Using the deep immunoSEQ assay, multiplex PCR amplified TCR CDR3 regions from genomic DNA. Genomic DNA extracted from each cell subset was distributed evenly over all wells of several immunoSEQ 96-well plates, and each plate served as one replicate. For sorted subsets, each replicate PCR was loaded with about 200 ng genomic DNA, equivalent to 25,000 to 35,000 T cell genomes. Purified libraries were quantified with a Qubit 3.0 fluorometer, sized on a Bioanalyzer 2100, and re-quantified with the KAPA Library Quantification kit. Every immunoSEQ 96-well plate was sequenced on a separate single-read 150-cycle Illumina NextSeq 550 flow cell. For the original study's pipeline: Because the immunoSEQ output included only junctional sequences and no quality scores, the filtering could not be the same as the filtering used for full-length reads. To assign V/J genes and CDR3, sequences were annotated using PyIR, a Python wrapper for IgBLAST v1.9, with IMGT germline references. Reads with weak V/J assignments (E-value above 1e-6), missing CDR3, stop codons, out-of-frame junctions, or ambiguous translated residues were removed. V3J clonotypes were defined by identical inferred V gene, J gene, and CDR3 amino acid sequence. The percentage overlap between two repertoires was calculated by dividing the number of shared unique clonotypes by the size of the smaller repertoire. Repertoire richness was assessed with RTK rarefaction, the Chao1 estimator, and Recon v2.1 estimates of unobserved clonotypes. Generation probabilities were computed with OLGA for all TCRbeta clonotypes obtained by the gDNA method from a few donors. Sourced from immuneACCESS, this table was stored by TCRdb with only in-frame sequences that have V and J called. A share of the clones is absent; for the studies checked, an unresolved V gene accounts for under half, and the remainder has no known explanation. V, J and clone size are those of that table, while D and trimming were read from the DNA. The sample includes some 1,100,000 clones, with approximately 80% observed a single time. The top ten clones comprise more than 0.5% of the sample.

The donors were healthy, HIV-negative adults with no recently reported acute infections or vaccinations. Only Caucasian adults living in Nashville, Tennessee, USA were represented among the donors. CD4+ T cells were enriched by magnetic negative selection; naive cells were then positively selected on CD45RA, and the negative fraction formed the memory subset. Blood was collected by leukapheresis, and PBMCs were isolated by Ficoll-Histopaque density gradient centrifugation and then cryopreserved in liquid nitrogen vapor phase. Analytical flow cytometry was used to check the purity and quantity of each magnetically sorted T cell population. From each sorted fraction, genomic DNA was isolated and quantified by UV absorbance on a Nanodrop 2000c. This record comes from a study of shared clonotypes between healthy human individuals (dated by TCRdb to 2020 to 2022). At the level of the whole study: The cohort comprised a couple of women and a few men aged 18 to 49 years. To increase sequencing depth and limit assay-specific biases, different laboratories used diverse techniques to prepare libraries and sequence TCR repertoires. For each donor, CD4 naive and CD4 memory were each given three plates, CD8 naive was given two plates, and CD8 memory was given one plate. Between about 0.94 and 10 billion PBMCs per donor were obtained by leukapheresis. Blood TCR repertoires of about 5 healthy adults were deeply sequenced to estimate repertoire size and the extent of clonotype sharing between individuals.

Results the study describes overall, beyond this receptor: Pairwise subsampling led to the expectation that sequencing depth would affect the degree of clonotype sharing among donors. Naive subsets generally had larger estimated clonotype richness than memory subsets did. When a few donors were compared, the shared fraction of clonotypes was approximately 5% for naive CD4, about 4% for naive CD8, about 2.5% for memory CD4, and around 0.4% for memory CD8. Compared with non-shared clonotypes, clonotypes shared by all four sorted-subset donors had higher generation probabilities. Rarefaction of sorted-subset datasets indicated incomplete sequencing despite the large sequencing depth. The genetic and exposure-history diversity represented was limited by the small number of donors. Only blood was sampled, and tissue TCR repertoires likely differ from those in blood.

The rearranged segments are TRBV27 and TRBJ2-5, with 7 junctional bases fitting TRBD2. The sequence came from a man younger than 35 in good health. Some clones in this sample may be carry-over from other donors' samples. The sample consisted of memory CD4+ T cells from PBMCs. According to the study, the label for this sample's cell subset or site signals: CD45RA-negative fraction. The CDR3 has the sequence CASSLDALGGGRETQYF. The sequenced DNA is TGTGCCAGCAGTTTGGATGCTTTGGGGGGAGGGCGGGAGACCCAGTACTTC.